This T cell receptor beta chain came from a study of T cell responses to AZD1222 COVID-19 vaccine. The CDR3 has 14 residues. Trimming took 5 bases from V and 3 from J; bases not matched to a gene: 6. Germline CDR1 SGHAT, CDR2 FQNNGV. Study conclusions and caveats: At 160-218 and 743-854, vaccine-associated CD4 TCRs were dominant, and they spanned spike. There were mostly white British donors and more females than males, and clonal diversity was possibly underestimated. Spike-specific TCR breadth and depth were elevated following two AZD1222 doses.

Pooling was applied to second doses at about 4 or about 12 weeks. Sequencing used immunoSEQ multiplex PCR; TCRdb keeps in-frame clones, though not all of them. The table has about 150,000 clones, just over 90% seen once. Turning to this clone: Antigen unknown.

The chain carries TRBV11-2 and TRBJ2-7, with 8 nucleotides matching TRBD2. This receptor was obtained from an adult who received the AZD1222 COVID-19 vaccine. The source material was peripheral blood, sampled 28 days after the second AZD1222 dose. The CDR3 here is CASSVTGGLYEQYF. CDR3 sequence (DNA): TGTGCCAGCAGCGTGACGGGGGGGCTCTACGAGCAGTACTTC.